The T cell receptor (beta chain) under discussion was sequenced for a study of shared clonotypes between healthy human individuals. TCRdb's copy holds only in-frame clones and misses some; the assay was immunoSEQ multiplex PCR. The repertoire includes some 550,000 clones, approximately 97% of them detected once, and approximately 0.057% sits in the top ten. Germline CDR1 is MNHEY and CDR2 is SMNVEV (reference sequence). Trimming removed 6 bases at V and 2 bases at J, with 17 bases between. The CDR3 consists of 15 residues. The material sequenced was naive CD4+ T cells sorted from blood. Noted subset: CD45RA+ positively selected. This TCR was sampled from a woman aged 30 to 39 in good health. The chain recombines TRBV27 with TRBJ2-7, with D possibly matching TRBD1 (5 bases). This CDR3 is CASSPLADITYEQYF. The CDR3 region has the DNA TGTGCCAGCAGCCCTCTCGCGGACATTACCTACGAGCAGTACTTC.